This T cell receptor beta chain was recovered during a study of naive and memory T cell subsets. The CDR3 has 15 amino acids. The junction had 4 bases not matched to a gene; V was cut back by 5 bases and J by 0 bases. Both TRBC1 and TRBC2 were covered by a beta constant-region primer of two equimolar oligonucleotides. TCRdb independently ran MiXCR on the UMI-ligation and nested PCR reads; one entry per CDR3 protein. The repertoire holds tens of thousands of distinct CDR3 sequences, about 10% seen once, with around a sixth in the top ten. This clonotype occurred a few times. The chain uses TRBV12-3 or TRBV12-4 and TRBJ2-1; TRBD2 aligns across 7 bases. This receptor was identified in a human donor in good health. Specimen: effector memory CD4+ T cells from blood. The subset here: effector memory, CD45RA- CD27-. The CDR3: CASSLRTSSYNEQFF. The CDR3 nucleotides are TGTGCCAGCAGTCTAAGGACTAGCTCCTACAATGAGCAGTTCTTC.